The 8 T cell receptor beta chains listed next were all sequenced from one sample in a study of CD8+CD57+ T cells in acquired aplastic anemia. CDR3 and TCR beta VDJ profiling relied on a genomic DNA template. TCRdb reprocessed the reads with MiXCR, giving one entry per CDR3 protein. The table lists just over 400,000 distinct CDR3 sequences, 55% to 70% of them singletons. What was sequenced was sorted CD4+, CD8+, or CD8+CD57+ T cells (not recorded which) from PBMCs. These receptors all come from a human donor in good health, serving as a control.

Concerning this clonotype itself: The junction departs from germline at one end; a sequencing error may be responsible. The CDR3 nucleotides are TGTGCCAGCCGCTTGGGACAGTGGCGGGAGACCCAGTACTTC. Its protein product is CASRLGQWRETQYF. The chain has TRBV5-6 and TRBJ2-5; 7 nucleotides align to TRBD1. This CDR3 spans 14 amino acids. The germline V gene encodes CDR1 SGHDT and CDR2 YYEEEE.

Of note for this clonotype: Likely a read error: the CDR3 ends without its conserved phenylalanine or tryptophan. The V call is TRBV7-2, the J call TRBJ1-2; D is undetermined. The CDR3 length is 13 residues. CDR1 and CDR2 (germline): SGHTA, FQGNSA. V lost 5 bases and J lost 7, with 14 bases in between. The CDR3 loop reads CASSITAMGGYTI. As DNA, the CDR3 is TGTGCCAGCAGCATCACAGCGATGGGTGGCTACACCATC.

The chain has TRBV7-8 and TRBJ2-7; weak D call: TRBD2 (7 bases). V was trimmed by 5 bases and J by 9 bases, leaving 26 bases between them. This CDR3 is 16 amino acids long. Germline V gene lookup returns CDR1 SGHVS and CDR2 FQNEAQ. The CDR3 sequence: CASSPGGATNEKLQYF. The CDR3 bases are TGTGCCAGCAGCCCTGGGGGGGCAACTAATGAAAAACTGCAGTACTTC.

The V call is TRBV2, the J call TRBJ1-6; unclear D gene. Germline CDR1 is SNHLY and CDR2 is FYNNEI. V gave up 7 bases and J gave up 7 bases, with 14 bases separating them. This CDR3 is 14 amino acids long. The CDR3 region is CASMQHPWNSPLHF. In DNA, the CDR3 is TGTGCCAGCATGCAGCACCCCTGGAATTCACCCCTCCACTTT.

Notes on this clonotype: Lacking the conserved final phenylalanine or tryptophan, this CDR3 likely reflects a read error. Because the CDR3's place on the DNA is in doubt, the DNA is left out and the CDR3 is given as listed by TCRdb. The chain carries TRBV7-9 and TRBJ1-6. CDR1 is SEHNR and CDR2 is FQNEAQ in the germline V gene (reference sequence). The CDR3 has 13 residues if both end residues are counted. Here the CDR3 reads CASSPSGGPNTGE.

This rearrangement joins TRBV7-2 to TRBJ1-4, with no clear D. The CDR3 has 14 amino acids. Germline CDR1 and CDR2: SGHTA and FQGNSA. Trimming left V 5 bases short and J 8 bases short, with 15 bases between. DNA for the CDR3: TGTGCCAGCAGCAGAGTGACGCAGAAGGAAAAACTGTTTTTT. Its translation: CASSRVTQKEKLFF.

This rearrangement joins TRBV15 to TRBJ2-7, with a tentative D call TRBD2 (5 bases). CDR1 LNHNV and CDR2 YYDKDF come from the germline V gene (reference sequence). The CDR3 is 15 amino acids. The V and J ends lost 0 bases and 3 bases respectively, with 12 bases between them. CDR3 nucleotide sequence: TGTGCCACCAGCAGAGATCTGGCCGGAGGCTACGAGCAGTACTTC. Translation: CATSRDLAGGYEQYF.

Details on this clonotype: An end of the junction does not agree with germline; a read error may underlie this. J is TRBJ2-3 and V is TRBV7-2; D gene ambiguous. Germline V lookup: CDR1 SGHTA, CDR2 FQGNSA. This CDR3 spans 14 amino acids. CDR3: CASSLIQEENMLYF. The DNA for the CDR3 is TGCGCCAGCAGTTTAATTCAAGAGGAAAATATGTTGTATTTT.